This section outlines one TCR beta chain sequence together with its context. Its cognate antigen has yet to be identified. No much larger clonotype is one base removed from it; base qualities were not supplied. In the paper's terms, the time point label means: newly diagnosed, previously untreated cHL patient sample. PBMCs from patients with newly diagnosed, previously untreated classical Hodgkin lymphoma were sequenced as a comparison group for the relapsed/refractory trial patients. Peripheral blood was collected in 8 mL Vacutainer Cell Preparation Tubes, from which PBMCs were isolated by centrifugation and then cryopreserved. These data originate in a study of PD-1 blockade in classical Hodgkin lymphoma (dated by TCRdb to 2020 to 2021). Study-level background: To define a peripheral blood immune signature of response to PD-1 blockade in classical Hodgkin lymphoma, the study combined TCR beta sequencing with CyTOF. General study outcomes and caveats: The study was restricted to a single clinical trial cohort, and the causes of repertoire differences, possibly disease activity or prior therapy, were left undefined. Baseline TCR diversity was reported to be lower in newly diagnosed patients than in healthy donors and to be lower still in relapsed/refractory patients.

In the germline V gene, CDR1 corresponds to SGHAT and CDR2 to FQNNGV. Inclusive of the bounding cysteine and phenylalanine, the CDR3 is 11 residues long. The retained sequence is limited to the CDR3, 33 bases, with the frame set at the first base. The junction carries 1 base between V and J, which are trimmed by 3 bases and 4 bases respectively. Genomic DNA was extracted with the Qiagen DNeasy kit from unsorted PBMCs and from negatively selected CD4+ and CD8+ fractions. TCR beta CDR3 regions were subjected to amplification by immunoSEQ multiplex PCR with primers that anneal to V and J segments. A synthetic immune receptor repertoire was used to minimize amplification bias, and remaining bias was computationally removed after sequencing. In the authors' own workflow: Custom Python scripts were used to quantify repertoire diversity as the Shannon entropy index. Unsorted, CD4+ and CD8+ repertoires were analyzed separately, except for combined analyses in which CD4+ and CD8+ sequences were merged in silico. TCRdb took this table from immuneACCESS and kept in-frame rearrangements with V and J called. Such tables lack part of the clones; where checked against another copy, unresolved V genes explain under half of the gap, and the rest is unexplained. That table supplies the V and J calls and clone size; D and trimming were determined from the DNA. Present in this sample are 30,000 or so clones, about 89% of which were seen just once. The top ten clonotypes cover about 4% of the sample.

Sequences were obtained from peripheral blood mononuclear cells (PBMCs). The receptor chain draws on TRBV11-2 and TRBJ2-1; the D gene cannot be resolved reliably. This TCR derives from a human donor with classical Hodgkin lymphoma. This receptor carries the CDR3 CASSFYNEQFF. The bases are TGTGCCAGCAGCTTTTACAATGAGCAGTTCTTC.